The subject of this entry is one T cell receptor (beta chain). Its antigen remains unknown. The second PCR ran about 6 to 12 cycles with a sample-barcoded 5' primer and J-beta primers. Every cDNA was tagged by a template-switch adaptor with 12 random nucleotides. Each CDR3 protein gets one entry after TCRdb re-called the 5' RACE reads with MiXCR. The sample includes 1.8 million or so distinct CDR3 sequences, about two fifths of them seen just once. These data originate in a study of blood T cells in healthy people across ages. Whole-study findings and limits: Naive and antigen-experienced cells were not separated, limiting conclusive comparison.

Germline CDR1 SGHTA, CDR2 FQGNSA. The length of the CDR3 is 14 residues. Trimming left V 1 base short and J 10 bases short, with 14 bases between. What was sequenced was blood. The chain employs TRBV7-2 and TRBJ2-1; D is unclear. The receptor's source is a human donor in good health. CDR3 amino acids: CASSLVGLIEEQFF. CDR3 coding DNA: TGTGCCAGCAGCTTAGTGGGGTTAATAGAAGAGCAGTTCTTC.